Shown below are 2 T cell receptor beta chains from a single sample sequenced in a study of cytomegalovirus exposure and HLA in healthy donors. Use of 60 Vbeta and 13 Jbeta primers characterized the PCR. Clones were sequenced by immunoSEQ multiplex PCR, and TCRdb holds only the in-frame ones, with some missing. The sample shows approximately 220,000 clones, just over 75% of them seen only once. The source material was PBMCs. These receptors originate from a man in his late teens or twenties in good health and CMV-seronegative.

The sample holds a few counts of this clone. The chain is built from TRBV2 and TRBJ1-1; D not certain. V lost 3 bases and J lost 8, with 10 bases in between. The CDR3 spans 12 residues. Germline V gene sequence: CDR1 SNHLY, CDR2 FYNNEI. CDR3 in amino acids: CASSESYSEAFF. The CDR3 nucleotides read TGTGCCAGCAGTGAGAGCTATTCAGAAGCTTTCTTT.

The gene calls are TRBV29-1 and TRBJ2-7, with 11 nucleotides matching TRBD2. This CDR3 is built from 14 residues. Germline values: CDR1 SQVTM, CDR2 ANQGSEA. V was pared by 4 bases and J by 7 bases, with 9 bases of the junction left unmatched. DNA of the CDR3: TGCAGCGTTGTAATAGCGGGAGGGCCTGGGGAGCAGTACTTC. Encoded protein: CSVVIAGGPGEQYF.